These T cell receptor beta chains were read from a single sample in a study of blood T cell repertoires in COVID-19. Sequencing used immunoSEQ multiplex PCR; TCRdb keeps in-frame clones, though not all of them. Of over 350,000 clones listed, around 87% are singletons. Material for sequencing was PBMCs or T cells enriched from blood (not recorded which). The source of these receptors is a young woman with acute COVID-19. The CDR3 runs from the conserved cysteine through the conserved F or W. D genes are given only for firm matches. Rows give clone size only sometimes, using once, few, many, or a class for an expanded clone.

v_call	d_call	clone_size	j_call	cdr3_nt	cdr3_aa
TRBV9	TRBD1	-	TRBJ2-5	TGTGCCAGCAGCGTAGGACAGGGGACGAAAGAGACCCAGTACTTC	CASSVGQGTKETQYF
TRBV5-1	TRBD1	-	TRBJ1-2	TGCGCCAGCAGGCCTTCCGGGACAGGGGATGGCTACACCTTC	CASRPSGTGDGYTF
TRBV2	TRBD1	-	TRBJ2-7	TGTGCCAGCGAAGGGACAGGGGTCGGCGAGCAGTACTTC	CASEGTGVGEQYF
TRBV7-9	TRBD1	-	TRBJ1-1	TGTGCCAGCAGCTTGGACAGGGGGGTGGTCACTGAAGCTTTCTTT	CASSLDRGVVTEAFF
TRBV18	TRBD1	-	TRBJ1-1	TGTGCCAGCTCACCAGGGGACAGAGCGAACACTGAAGCTTTCTTT	CASSPGDRANTEAFF
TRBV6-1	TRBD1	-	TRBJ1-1	TGTGCCAGCAGTGAAGGACAGGGCTTTGAAGCTTTCTTT	CASSEGQGFEAFF
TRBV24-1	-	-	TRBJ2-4	TGTGCCACCAGTGATTTGTCAGGGGACGCCAAAAACATTCAGTACTTC	CATSDLSGDAKNIQYF
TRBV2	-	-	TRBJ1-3	TGTGCCAGCATGCGGGAAGGGCCGGGCACCATATATTTT	CASMREGPGTIYF
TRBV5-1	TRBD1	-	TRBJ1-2	TGCGCCAGCAGCTTGGCCTCCCCGGGACAGCAATATGGCTACACCTTC	CASSLASPGQQYGYTF
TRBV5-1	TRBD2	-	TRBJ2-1	TGCGCCAGCAGCTTGGTGGTAGCGGGGGGGCGGGAGCAGTTCTTC	CASSLVVAGGREQFF
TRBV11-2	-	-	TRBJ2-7	TGTGCCAGCAGCTTAGCGGGCGGGGGTAGGGGGGAGTTGTACTTC	CASSLAGGGRGELYF
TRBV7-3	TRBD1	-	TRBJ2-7	TGTGCCAGCAGCTCCGCCGCGGCGACAGGGGTTTACGAGCAGTACTTC	CASSSAAATGVYEQYF
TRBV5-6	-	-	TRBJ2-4	TGTGCCAGCAGCTTGACAGGGAAAGAGGAAATTCAGTACTTC	CASSLTGKEEIQYF
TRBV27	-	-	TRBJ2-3	TGTGCCAGCAGTCACTCCACACCGGGGTTGGCAGATACGCAGTATTTT	CASSHSTPGLADTQYF
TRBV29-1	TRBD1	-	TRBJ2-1	TGCAGCGTTGATCGTAGACAGGGGGTCTTCAATGAGCAGTTCTTC	CSVDRRQGVFNEQFF
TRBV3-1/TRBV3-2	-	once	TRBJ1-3	TGTGCCAGCAGCCCGGACACGGAGGGAAACACCATATATTTT	CASSPDTEGNTIYF
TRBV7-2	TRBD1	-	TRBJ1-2	TGTGCCAGCAGCCAGACAGGGGGCTCTGGCTACACCTTC	CASSQTGGSGYTF
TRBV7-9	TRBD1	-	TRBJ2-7	TGTGCCAGCAGCGCGACCGGGGTAGGGGGCGCCGAGCAGTACTTC	CASSATGVGGAEQYF
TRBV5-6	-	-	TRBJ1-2	TGTGCCAGCAGCCGGACTTATAACTATGGCTACACCTTC	CASSRTYNYGYTF
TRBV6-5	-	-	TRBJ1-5	TGTGCCAGCAGTTACTCGGGGGGAAATCAGCCCCAGCATTTT	CASSYSGGNQPQHF
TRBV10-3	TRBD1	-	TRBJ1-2	TGTGCCATCAGTGAGTCGCGGACAGGGGGCGCAGGCACCTTC	CAISESRTGGAGTF
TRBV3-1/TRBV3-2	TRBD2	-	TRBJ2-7	TGTGCCAGCGAGCCGGGACTAGCGGTGATTTACGAGCAGTACTTC	CASEPGLAVIYEQYF
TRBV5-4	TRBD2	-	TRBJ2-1	TGTGCCAGCAGCCTAGGAGCGGGGGGGCGCAATGAGCAGTTCTTC	CASSLGAGGRNEQFF
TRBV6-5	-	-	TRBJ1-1	TGTGCCAGCACCTCATGGGCCAGCGAAGCTTTCTTT	CASTSWASEAFF
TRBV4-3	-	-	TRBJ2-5	TGCGCCAGCAGCCAAGATATGCTAGCCCCTTTCCTAGAGACCCAGTACTTC	CASSQDMLAPFLETQYF
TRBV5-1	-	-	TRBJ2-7	TGCGCCAGCCTGCTACGGGACCGACAGGTCGACGAGCAGTACTTC	CASLLRDRQVDEQYF
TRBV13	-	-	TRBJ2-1	TGTGCCAGCAGTCGCGAGGTTGGTGAGCAGTTCTTC	CASSREVGEQFF
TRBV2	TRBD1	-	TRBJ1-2	TGTGCCAGCAGTGTAGGACAGGGTCACTATGGCTACACCTTC	CASSVGQGHYGYTF
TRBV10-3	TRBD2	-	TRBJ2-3	TGTGCCATCAGTGAGTCGACTCGGGGGGGCCGTCGGGCAGATACGCAGTATTTT	CAISESTRGGRRADTQYF
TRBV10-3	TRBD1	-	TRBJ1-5	TGTGCCATCAGAGGGGGCAGATATAGCAATCAGCCCCAGCATTTT	CAIRGGRYSNQPQHF
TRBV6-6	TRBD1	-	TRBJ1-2	TGTGCCAGCAGTTACGGACAGGGTAACAGCGGCTACACCTTC	CASSYGQGNSGYTF
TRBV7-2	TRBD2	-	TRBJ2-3	TGTGCCAGCAGACTGGCGGGGGGAAGCACAGATACGCAGTATTTT	CASRLAGGSTDTQYF
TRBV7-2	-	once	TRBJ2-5	TGTGCCAGCAGTCACAATCGCGAGACCCAGTACTTC	CASSHNRETQYF